This T cell receptor beta chain comes out of a study of cytomegalovirus exposure and HLA in healthy donors. Germline V gene data show CDR1 as GTSNPN and CDR2 as SVGIG (reference sequence). The CDR3 has 14 residues. J was trimmed by 4 bases and V by 0 bases; bases with no gene match: 4. The donors were members of the approximately 120-subject validation cohort (separate from the approximately 650-subject first cohort). A note on this clone: Its antigen is still unknown.

Generated by immunoSEQ multiplex PCR, the TCRdb table keeps only in-frame clones and is missing some. This table holds about 200,000 clones, roughly 84% found once. Findings and limits, study-wide: The listing of roughly 160 TCR beta chains classed them as cytomegalovirus-associated. A few of the chains that were CMV-associated were confirmed in vitro to be specific for CMV antigens.

The material sequenced was PBMCs. The receptor's source is a woman aged 25 to 39 in good health and CMV-seropositive. The chain is built from TRBV30 and TRBJ2-3, with 7 bases identical to TRBD2. The CDR3 sequence is CAWSVRAGPDTQYF. The CDR3, as DNA: TGTGCCTGGAGTGTCAGAGCGGGGCCAGATACGCAGTATTTT.